This T cell receptor beta chain comes out of a study of identical twins. The CDR3 covers 15 residues. Germline V gene data show CDR1 as LNHNV and CDR2 as YYDKDF (reference sequence). V was trimmed by 1 base and J by 7 bases, leaving 15 bases between them. Findings and limits, study-wide: Excess twin sharing in beta out-of-frame sequences was weaker.

Via MiXCR, TCRdb re-called the 5' RACE reads, giving one row per CDR3 protein. The sample has 240,000 or so distinct CDR3 sequences, roughly a tenth seen once. Donors uniformly comprised healthy Caucasians. Comment on this clonotype: What it recognizes is unknown.

This sequence joins TRBV15 and TRBJ2-3; D uncertain. Sequenced material: memory T cells sorted from blood. This sequence was found in a man over 45 in good health. For the CDR3, the DNA is TGTGCCACCAGCAGAGGCGCAGGACCCCGAAATACGCAGTATTTT. This codes for CATSRGAGPRNTQYF.